The present entry profiles one T cell receptor (beta chain) with its context. Some clones are missing from TCRdb's copy, which holds only in-frame ones; the method was immunoSEQ multiplex PCR. This repertoire shows about 23,000 clones, about 83% found once; its top ten account for roughly 7.6%. This record belongs to a study of T cell changes during pregnancy in multiple sclerosis. The CDR3 runs to 15 residues. Germline CDR1 and CDR2: MGHRA and YSYEKL. Trimming stripped 1 base from V and 3 bases from J, with 13 bases between. V usage is TRBV4-1 and J usage is TRBJ2-7; a possible D gene is TRBD2 (6 bases). The sequencing used CD8+ T cells from peripheral blood mononuclear cells, collected before pregnancy. The clonotype was recovered from a female donor with multiple sclerosis, enrolled in a pregnancy study. CDR3 region: CASSQGGGVGYEQYF. In DNA form, the CDR3 reads TGCGCCAGCAGCCAAGGAGGCGGGGTCGGCTACGAGCAGTACTTC.